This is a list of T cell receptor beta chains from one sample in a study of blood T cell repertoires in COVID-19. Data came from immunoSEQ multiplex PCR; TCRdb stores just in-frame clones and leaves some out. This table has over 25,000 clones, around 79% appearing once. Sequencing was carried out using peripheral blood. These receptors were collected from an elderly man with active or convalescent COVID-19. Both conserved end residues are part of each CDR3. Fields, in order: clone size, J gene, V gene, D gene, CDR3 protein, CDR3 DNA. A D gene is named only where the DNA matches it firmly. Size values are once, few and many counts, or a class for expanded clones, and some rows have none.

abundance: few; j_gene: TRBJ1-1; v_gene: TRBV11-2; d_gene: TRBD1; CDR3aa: CASSLRTGMNTEAFF; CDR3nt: TGTGCCAGCAGCTTACGGACAGGGATGAACACTGAAGCTTTCTTT
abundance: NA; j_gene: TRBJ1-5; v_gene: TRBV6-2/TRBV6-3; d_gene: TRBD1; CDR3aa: CASSFFGTGGQNQPQHF; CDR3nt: TGTGCCAGCAGTTTTTTTGGGACAGGGGGACAAAATCAGCCCCAGCATTTT
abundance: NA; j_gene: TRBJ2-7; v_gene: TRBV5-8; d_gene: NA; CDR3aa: CASSLRPGAPYEQYF; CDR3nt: TGTGCCAGCAGCTTGCGTCCAGGGGCGCCCTACGAGCAGTACTTC
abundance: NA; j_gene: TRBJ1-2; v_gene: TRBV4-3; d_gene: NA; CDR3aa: CASSPDLQGKGYGYTF; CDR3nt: TGCGCCAGCAGCCCCGATCTGCAGGGAAAAGGCTATGGCTACACCTTC
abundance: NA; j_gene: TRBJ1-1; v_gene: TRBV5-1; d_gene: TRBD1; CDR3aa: CASSFHGTGKQNTEAFF; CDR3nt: TGCGCCAGCAGCTTTCACGGGACAGGGAAGCAGAACACTGAAGCTTTCTTT
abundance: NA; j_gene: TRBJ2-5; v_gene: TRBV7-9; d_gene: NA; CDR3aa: CASSLRGLAGETQYF; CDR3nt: TGTGCCAGCAGCCTCAGGGGCCTAGCCGGAGAGACCCAGTACTTC
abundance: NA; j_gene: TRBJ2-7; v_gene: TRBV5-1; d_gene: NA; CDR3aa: CASSSTVGHYSYEQYF; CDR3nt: TGCGCCAGCAGCTCAACTGTAGGACACTACTCCTACGAGCAGTACTTC
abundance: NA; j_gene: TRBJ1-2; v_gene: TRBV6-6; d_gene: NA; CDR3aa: CASSYQAAGYGYTF; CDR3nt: TGTGCCAGCAGTTATCAAGCCGCGGGCTATGGCTACACCTTC
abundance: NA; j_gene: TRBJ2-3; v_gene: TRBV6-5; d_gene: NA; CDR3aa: CASSYSMEETQYF; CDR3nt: TGTGCCAGCAGTTACTCCATGGAGGAAACGCAGTATTTT
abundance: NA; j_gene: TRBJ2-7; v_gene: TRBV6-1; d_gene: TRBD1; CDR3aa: CASSVPGTGITYEQYF; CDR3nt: TGTGCCAGCAGTGTTCCTGGGACAGGGATAACCTACGAGCAGTACTTC
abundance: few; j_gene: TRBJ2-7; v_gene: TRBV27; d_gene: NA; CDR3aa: CASSFQGSSYEQYF; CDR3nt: TGTGCCAGCAGTTTTCAGGGATCTTCCTACGAGCAGTACTTC
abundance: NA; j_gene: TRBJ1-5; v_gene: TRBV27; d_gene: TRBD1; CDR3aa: CASSWTGEDQPQHF; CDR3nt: TGTGCCAGCAGTTGGACAGGGGAGGATCAGCCCCAGCATTTT
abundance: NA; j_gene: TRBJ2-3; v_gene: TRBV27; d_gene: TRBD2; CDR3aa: CASSWIAGGTDTQYF; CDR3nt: TGTGCCAGCAGCTGGATAGCGGGAGGCACAGATACGCAGTATTTT
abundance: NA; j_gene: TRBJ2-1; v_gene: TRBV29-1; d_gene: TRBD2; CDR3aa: CSVRVSGRPEQFF; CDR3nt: TGCAGCGTTAGGGTCAGCGGGAGGCCTGAGCAGTTCTTC
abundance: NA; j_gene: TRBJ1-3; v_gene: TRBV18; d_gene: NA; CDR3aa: CASSPWLRRKTEAVSGNTIYF; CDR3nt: TGTGCCAGCTCACCATGGCTACGACGGAAGACTGAAGCAGTCTCTGGAAACACCATATATTTT
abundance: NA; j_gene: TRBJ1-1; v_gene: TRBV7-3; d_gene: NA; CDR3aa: CASSLMGYTEAFF; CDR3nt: TGTGCCAGCAGCTTAATGGGCTACACTGAAGCTTTCTTT
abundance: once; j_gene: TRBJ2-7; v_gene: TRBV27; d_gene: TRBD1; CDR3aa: CASSGDSSYEQYF; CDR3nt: TGTGCCAGCAGCGGGGACAGCTCCTACGAGCAGTACTTC
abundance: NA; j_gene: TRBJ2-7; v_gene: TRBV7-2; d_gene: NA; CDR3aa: CASSLAGPDYEQYF; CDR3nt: TGTGCCAGCAGCTTAGCGGGGCCTGACTACGAGCAGTACTTC
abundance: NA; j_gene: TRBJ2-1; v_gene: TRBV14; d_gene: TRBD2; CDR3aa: CASSLGTSGRHEQFF; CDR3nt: TGTGCCAGCAGCCTTGGGACTAGCGGGAGGCATGAGCAGTTCTTC
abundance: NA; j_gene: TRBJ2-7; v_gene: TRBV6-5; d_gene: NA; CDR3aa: CASKFRGTLEQYF; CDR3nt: TGTGCCAGCAAGTTTCGGGGGACGTTGGAGCAGTACTTC
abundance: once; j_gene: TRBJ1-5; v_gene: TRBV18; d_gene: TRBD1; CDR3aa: CASSRQGGDQPQHF; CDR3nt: TGTGCCAGCTCCCGACAGGGTGGGGATCAGCCCCAGCATTTT
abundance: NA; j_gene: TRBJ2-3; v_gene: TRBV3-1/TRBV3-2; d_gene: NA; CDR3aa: CASSQDRRLSWWDNTDTQYF; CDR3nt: TGTGCCAGCAGCCAAGATCGCCGCTTAAGTTGGTGGGACAACACAGATACGCAGTATTTT
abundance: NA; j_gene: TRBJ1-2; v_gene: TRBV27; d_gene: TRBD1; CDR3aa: CASRYTGGSNYGYTF; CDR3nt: TGTGCCAGCAGGTATACAGGGGGCTCGAACTATGGCTACACCTTC
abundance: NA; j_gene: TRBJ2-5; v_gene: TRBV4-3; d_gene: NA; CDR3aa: CASSRRTGETQYF; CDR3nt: TGCGCCAGCAGCCGGAGAACGGGAGAGACCCAGTACTTC
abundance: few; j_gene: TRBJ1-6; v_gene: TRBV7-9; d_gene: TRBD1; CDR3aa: CASSLGTGFYNSPLHF; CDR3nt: TGTGCCAGCAGCTTAGGGACAGGCTTTTATAATTCACCCCTCCACTTT
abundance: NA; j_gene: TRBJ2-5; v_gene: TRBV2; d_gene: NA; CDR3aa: CASSFDRFRETQYF; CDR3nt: TGTGCCAGCAGTTTCGACAGGTTCCGCGAGACCCAGTACTTC
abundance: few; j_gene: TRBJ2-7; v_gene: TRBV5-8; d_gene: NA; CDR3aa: CASSLPAREQYF; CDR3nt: TGTGCCAGCAGCTTGCCAGCGCGAGAGCAGTACTTC
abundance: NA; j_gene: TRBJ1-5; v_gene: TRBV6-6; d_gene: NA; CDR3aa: CASSKRGSANQPQHF; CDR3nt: TGTGCCAGCAGCAAGAGGGGGTCTGCAAATCAGCCCCAGCATTTT
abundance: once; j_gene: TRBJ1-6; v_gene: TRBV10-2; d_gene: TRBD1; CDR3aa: CASRTGQAWNSPLHF; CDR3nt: TGCGCCAGCAGGACGGGACAGGCTTGGAATTCACCCCTCCACTTT
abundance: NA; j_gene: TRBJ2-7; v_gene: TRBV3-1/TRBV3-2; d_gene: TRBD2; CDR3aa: CASSREGSGYEQYF; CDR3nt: TGTGCCAGCAGCCGGGAGGGTAGCGGGTACGAGCAGTACTTC
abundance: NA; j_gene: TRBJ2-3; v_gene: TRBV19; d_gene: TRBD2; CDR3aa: CASSIEPRGSTDTQYF; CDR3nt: TGTGCCAGTAGTATAGAGCCGCGGGGGTCCACAGATACGCAGTATTTT
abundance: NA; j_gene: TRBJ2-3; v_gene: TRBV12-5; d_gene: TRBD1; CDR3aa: CASGPGQGAQDTQYF; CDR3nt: TGTGCTAGTGGGCCGGGACAGGGGGCGCAAGATACGCAGTATTTT
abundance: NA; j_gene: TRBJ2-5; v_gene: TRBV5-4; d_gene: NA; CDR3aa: CASSLPGERQETQYF; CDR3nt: TGTGCCAGCAGCCTCCCCGGGGAGCGCCAAGAGACCCAGTACTTC
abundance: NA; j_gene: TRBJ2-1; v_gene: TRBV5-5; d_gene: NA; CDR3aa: CASSAGQSSYNEQFF; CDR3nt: TGTGCCAGCAGCGCGGGACAGAGCTCCTACAATGAGCAGTTCTTC
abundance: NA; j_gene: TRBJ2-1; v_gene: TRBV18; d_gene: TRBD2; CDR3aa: CASSIAGGASLSFNEQFF; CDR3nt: TGTGCCAGCTCCATAGCGGGAGGAGCCTCACTCTCTTTCAATGAGCAGTTCTTC
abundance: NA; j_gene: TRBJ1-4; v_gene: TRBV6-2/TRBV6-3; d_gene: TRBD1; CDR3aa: CASSYVGQGFEKLFF; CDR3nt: TGTGCCAGCAGTTACGTCGGACAGGGTTTTGAAAAACTGTTTTTT
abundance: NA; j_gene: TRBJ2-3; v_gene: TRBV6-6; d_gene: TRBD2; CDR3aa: CASSYGAGRTTDTQYF; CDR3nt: TGTGCCAGCAGTTATGGAGCGGGGAGAACCACAGATACGCAGTATTTT
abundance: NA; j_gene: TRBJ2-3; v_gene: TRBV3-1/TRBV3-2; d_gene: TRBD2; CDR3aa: CASSQVQGGRAKTDTQYF; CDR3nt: TGTGCCAGCAGCCAAGTTCAAGGCGGGAGGGCCAAGACAGATACGCAGTATTTT
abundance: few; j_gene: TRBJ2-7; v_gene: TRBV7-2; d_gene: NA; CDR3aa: CASSSWGSFEQYF; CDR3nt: TGTGCCAGCAGCTCATGGGGCTCCTTCGAGCAGTACTTC
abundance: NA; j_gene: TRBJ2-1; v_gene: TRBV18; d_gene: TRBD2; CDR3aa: CASSPGLAGVPIYNEQFF; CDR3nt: TGTGCCAGCTCTCCGGGACTAGCGGGAGTTCCAATCTACAATGAGCAGTTCTTC